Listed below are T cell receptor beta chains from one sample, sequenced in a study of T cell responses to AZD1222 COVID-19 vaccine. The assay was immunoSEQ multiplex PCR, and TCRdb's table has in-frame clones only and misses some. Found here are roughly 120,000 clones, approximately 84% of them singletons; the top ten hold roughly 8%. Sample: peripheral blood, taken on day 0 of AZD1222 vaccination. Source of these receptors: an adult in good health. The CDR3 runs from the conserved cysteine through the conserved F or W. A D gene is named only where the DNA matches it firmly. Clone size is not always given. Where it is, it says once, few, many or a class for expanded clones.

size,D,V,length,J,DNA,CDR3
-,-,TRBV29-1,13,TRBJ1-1,TGCAGCGTTGCTTCCCGCGGGGACGCTGAAGCTTTCTTT,CSVASRGDAEAFF
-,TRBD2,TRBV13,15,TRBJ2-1,TGTGCCAGCAGCTTAATGGGACTAGATTCTTATGAGCAGTTCTTC,CASSLMGLDSYEQFF
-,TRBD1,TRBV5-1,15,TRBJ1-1,TGCGCCAGCAGCCCGGACAGGTTTCCGAACACTGAAGCTTTCTTT,CASSPDRFPNTEAFF
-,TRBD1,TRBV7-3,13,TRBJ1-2,TGTGCCAGCAGCCGGACAGGCTCGGGGGGCTACACCTTC,CASSRTGSGGYTF
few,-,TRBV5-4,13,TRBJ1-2,TGTGCCAGCAGCGCGGCCTCCGCAAATGGCTACACCTTC,CASSAASANGYTF
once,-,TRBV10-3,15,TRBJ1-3,TGTGCCATCAGCAGGGACGTCATCTCTGGAAACACCATATATTTT,CAISRDVISGNTIYF
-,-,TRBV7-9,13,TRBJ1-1,TGTGCCAGCAGCTTAACTGGAAACACTGAAGCTTTCTTT,CASSLTGNTEAFF
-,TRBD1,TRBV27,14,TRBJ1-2,TGTGCCAGCAGTACAGGACAGGGGGGAAGCGGCTACACCTTC,CASSTGQGGSGYTF
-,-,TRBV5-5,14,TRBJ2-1,TGTGCCAGCAGCTATCGGGGCTCCTACAATGAGCAGTTCTTC,CASSYRGSYNEQFF
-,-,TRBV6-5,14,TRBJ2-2,TGTGCCAGCAGTTCCGGACATTACACCGGGGAGCTGTTTTTT,CASSSGHYTGELFF
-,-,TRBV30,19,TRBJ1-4,TGTGCCTGGAGTCCGACCAGGGTGTTTGGTCGTTCGACTAATGAAAAACTGTTTTTT,CAWSPTRVFGRSTNEKLFF
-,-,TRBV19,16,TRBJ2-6,TGTGCCAGTAGTAGGGATACAGGGACTGGGGCCAACGTCCTGACTTTC,CASSRDTGTGANVLTF
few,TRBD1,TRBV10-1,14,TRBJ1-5,TGCGCCAGTCCCGACAGGGGGGAAGATCAGCCCCAGCATTTT,CASPDRGEDQPQHF
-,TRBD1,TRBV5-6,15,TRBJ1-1,TGTGCCAGCAGCTTGCCGGACAGGGTCGAGACTGAAGCTTTCTTT,CASSLPDRVETEAFF
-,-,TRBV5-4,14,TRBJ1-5,TGTGCCAGCAGCCTCGGGGGGGCGAATCAGCCCCAGCATTTT,CASSLGGANQPQHF
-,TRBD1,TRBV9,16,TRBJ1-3,TGTGCCAGCAGCGTAACCCACAGGGGCTCTGGAAACACCATATATTTT,CASSVTHRGSGNTIYF
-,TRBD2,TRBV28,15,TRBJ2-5,TGTGCCAGCAGACCGACTAGCGGGGGCCGGGAGACCCAGTACTTC,CASRPTSGGRETQYF
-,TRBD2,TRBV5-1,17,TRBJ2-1,TGCGCCAGCAGCGCCATACTAGCGGGACTGTCTATTAATGAGCAGTTCTTC,CASSAILAGLSINEQFF
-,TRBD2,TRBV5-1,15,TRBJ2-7,TGCGCCAGCAGCTTGGCCGGCGGGAGAGCCTACGAGCAGTACTTC,CASSLAGGRAYEQYF
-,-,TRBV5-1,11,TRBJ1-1,TGCGCCAGCAGCGGGGGAGCCGAAGCTTTCTTT,CASSGGAEAFF
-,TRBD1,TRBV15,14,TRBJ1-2,TGTGCCACCAGCCGGGGAGGGACAGGGTCTGGCTACACCTTC,CATSRGGTGSGYTF
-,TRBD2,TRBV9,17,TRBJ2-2,TGTGCCAGCAGTTACTCCGGGACTAGCGGGAACACCGGGGAGCTGTTTTTT,CASSYSGTSGNTGELFF
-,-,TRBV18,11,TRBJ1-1,TGTGCCAGCTCAACTGAGACTGAAGCTTTCTTT,CASSTETEAFF
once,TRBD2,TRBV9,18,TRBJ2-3,TGTGCCAGCAGCGTATCAACCGGGGCTAGCGGAGACACAGATACGCAGTATTTT,CASSVSTGASGDTDTQYF
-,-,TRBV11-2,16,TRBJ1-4,TGTGCCAGCAGCTTAGGGCAGCTTGCAACTAATGAAAAACTGTTTTTT,CASSLGQLATNEKLFF
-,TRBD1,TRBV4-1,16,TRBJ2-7,TGCGCCAGCAGCCAGATTGTAAGGCAGGGGGCCTACGAGCAGTACTTC,CASSQIVRQGAYEQYF
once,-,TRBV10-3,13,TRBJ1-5,TGTGCCATCAGTATCGACATTGATCAGCCCCAGCATTTT,CAISIDIDQPQHF
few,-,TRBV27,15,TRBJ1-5,TGTGCCAGCAGCCATGGGTCAGCTTACAATCAGCCCCAGCATTTT,CASSHGSAYNQPQHF
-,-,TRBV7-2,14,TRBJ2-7,TGTGCCAGCAGCTTAGCGGGCGGGACCTACGAGCAGTACTTC,CASSLAGGTYEQYF
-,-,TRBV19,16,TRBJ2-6,TGTGCCAGTAGTATAGGACGGCGGTCTGGGGCCAACGTCCTGACTTTC,CASSIGRRSGANVLTF
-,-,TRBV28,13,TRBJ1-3,TGTGCCAGCAGTTTCACAGCTGGAAACACCATATATTTT,CASSFTAGNTIYF
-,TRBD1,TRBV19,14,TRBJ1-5,TGTGCCAGTTCCGGGACAGGACCCAATCAGCCCCAGCATTTT,CASSGTGPNQPQHF
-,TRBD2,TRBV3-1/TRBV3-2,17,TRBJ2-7,TGTGCCAGCAGCCAAATTTTCCAACTAGCGAGCTCCTACGAGCAGTACTTC,CASSQIFQLASSYEQYF
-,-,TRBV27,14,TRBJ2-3,TGTGCCAGCAGTTTCGGAGGGGCGGCAGATACGCAGTATTTT,CASSFGGAADTQYF
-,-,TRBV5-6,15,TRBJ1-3,TGTGCCAGCAGCTGGGGGCCCCTGGCTGGAAACACCATATATTTT,CASSWGPLAGNTIYF
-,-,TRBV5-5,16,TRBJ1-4,TGTGCCAGCAGCTTGGTGGGGTTTAGGACTAATGAAAAACTGTTTTTT,CASSLVGFRTNEKLFF
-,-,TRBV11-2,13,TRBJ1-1,TGTGCCAGCAGCTTTCCGGGATTCACTGAAGCTTTCTTT,CASSFPGFTEAFF
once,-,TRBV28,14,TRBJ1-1,TGTGCCAGCAGTTTAACACTGGGGAGCACTGAAGCTTTCTTT,CASSLTLGSTEAFF
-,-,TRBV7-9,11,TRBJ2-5,TGTGCCAGCACTCAGGCGCAGACCCAGTACTTC,CASTQAQTQYF
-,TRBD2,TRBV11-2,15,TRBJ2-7,TGTGCCAGCAGCTCTACTAGCGGGCCCAACTACGAGCAGTACTTC,CASSSTSGPNYEQYF
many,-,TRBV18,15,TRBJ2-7,TGTGCCAGCTCACCAAAAGCTCCCGAAGGCTACGAGCAGTACTTC,CASSPKAPEGYEQYF
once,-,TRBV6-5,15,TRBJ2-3,TGTGCCAGCAGTACCCACAGGAGGAATGACGATACGCAGTATTTT,CASSTHRRNDDTQYF
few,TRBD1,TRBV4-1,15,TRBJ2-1,TGCGCCAGCAGCCAAGCCCCGGGACAGGGGATTGAGCAGTTCTTC,CASSQAPGQGIEQFF
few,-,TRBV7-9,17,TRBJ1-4,TGTGCCAGCAGCCGGGGACGGGGAATGCCAACTAATGAAAAACTGTTTTTT,CASSRGRGMPTNEKLFF
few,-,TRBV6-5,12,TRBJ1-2,TGTGCCAGCAGGTTGGGGGGAGGAGGCTACACCTTC,CASRLGGGGYTF
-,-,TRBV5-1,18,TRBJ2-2,TGCGCCAGCAGCTTGGCCCCGGTTGTAACCACGAACACCGGGGAGCTGTTTTTT,CASSLAPVVTTNTGELFF
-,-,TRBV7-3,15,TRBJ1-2,TGTGCCAGCAGCTCATCTGTGACGACGCTCGATGGCTACACCTTC,CASSSSVTTLDGYTF
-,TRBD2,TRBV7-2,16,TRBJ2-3,TGTGCCAGCAGCTTACTAGCGGGGGGGATCACAGATACGCAGTATTTT,CASSLLAGGITDTQYF
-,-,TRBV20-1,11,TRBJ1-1,TGCAGTGCTAGAGGTTTAGAGGAAGCTTTCTTT,CSARGLEEAFF
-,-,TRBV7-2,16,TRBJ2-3,TGTGCCAGCAGCCGCCAGGGAGCGTTGAGGACAGATACGCAGTATTTT,CASSRQGALRTDTQYF
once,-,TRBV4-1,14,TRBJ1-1,TGCGCCAGCAGCCAAGTTTCCCTGAACACTGAAGCTTTCTTT,CASSQVSLNTEAFF
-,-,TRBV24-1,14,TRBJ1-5,TGTGCCACCAGTGAAGGGACCAGCAATCAGCCCCAGCATTTT,CATSEGTSNQPQHF
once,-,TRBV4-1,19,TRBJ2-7,TGCGCCAGCAGCCAAGTTTTCCTCGTGGGGGCTCGGCCGTTATACGAGCAGTACTTC,CASSQVFLVGARPLYEQYF
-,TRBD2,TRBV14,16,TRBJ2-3,TGTGCCAGCAGCCAAGGGCTAGCGGGAGAGGCAGATACGCAGTATTTT,CASSQGLAGEADTQYF